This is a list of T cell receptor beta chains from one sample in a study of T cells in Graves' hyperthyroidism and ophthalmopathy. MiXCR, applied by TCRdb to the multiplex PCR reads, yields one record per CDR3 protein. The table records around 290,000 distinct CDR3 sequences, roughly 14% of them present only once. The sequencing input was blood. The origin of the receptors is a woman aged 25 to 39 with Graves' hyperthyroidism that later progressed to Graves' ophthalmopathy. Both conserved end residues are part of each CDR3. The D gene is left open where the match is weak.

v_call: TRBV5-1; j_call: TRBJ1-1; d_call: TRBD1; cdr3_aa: CASSRGRGTRNTEAFF
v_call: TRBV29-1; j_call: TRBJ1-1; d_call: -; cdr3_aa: CSYEDSLNTEAFF
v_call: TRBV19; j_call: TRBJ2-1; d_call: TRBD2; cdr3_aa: CASSPLGAGGYNEQFF
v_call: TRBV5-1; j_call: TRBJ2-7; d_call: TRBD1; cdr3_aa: CASRMEGGASYEQYF
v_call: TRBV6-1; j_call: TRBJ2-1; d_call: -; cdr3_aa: CASSYGGAHNEQFF
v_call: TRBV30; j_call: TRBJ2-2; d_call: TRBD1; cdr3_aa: CAWRGQGTGELFF
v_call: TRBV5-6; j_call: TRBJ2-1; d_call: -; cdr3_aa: CASSFDPGYNEQFF
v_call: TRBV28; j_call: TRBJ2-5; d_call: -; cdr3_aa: CASSFYVGKETQYF
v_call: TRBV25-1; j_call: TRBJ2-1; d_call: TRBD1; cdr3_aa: CASSENTGALYNEQFF
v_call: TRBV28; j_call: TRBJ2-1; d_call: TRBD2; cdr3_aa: CASSRGGVAAYNEQFF
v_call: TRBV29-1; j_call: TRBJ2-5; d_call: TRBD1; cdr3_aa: CSGQGGQETQYF
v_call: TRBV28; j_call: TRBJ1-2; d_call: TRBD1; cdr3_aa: CASSSPPRTGGRGYTF
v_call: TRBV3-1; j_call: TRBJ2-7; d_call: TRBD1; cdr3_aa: CASSQQGQRYEQYF
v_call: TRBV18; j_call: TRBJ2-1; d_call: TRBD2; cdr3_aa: CASSPGLAGNDEQFF
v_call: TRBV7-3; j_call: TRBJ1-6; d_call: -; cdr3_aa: CASSLDGAGNSPLHF
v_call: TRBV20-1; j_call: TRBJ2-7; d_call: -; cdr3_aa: CSARVLYEQYF
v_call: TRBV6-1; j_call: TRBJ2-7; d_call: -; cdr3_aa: CASRDQSKVFMGEQYF
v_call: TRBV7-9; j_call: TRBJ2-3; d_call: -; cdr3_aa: CASSPNNGRVTDTQYF
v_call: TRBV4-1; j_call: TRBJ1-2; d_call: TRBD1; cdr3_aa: CASSQGAGTGYGYTF
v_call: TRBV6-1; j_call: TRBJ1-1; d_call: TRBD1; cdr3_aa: CASREGQGWTEAFF
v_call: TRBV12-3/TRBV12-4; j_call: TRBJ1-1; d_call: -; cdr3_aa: CASSLELAVRRNTEAFF
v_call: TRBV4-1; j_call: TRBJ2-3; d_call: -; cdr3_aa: CASSQVTGPTDTQYF
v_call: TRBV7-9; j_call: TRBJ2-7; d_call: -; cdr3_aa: CASSDSIRDNSYEQYF
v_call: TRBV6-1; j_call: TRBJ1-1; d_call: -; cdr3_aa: CASTDPSGGIFEAFF
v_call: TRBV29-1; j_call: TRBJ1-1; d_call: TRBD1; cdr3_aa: CSVDRGRSTEAFF
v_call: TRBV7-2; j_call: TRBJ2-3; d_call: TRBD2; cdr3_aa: CASSAGVHETDTQYF
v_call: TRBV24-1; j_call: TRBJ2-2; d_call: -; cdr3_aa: CATDPGPPVVGELFF